A selection of T cell receptor beta chains follows, all from one sample in a study of metastatic and nonmetastatic thyroid tumors. Through MiXCR, TCRdb re-clonotyped the PCR reads. The sample has approximately 40,000 clones, over 40% seen once. Sequencing input: tumor tissue. The receptors stem from a male donor with papillary thyroid cancer or a benign thyroid nodule (not recorded which). Some clones in this sample may be carry-over from other donors' samples. Both conserved end residues are part of each CDR3. Fields, in order: V gene, J gene, clone size, D gene, CDR3 protein, CDR3 DNA. The D gene is left open where the match is weak. Only some rows state a clone size, as once, few, many or a class for expanded clones.

V gene: TRBV4-3; J gene: TRBJ1-4; clone size: once; D gene: TRBD1; CDR3 protein: CASSQDGRTGDEKLFF; CDR3 DNA: TGCGCCAGCAGCCAAGATGGGAGGACAGGGGACGAAAAACTGTTTTTT
V gene: TRBV28; J gene: TRBJ2-2; clone size: NA; D gene: TRBD1; CDR3 protein: CAISLMGTENTGELFF; CDR3 DNA: TGTGCCATCAGTTTAATGGGGACAGAGAACACCGGGGAGCTGTTTTTT
V gene: TRBV19; J gene: TRBJ1-1; clone size: NA; D gene: NA; CDR3 protein: CASSITDDMNTEAFF; CDR3 DNA: TGTGCCAGTAGTATCACGGACGACATGAACACTGAAGCTTTCTTT
V gene: TRBV27; J gene: TRBJ1-2; clone size: NA; D gene: TRBD1; CDR3 protein: CASSRGTGGFFYGYTF; CDR3 DNA: TGTGCCAGCAGCCGGGGGACAGGGGGCTTTTTCTATGGCTACACCTTC
V gene: TRBV10-1; J gene: TRBJ2-5; clone size: few; D gene: NA; CDR3 protein: CASSESPSYQETQYF; CDR3 DNA: TGCGCCAGCAGTGAGTCACCGTCCTACCAAGAGACCCAGTACTTC
V gene: TRBV30; J gene: TRBJ1-3; clone size: NA; D gene: NA; CDR3 protein: CAWSRSSGNTIYF; CDR3 DNA: TGTGCCTGGAGTCGGAGCTCTGGAAACACCATATATTTT
V gene: TRBV11-2; J gene: TRBJ2-1; clone size: NA; D gene: TRBD2; CDR3 protein: CASSLSSGSNNEQFF; CDR3 DNA: TGTGCCAGCAGCTTATCTAGCGGGTCAAACAATGAGCAGTTCTTC
V gene: TRBV7-2; J gene: TRBJ2-1; clone size: medium-sized; D gene: TRBD2; CDR3 protein: CASSLSSTSSNEQFF; CDR3 DNA: TGTGCCAGCAGCTTATCCTCGACTAGCAGCAATGAGCAGTTCTTC
V gene: TRBV7-6; J gene: TRBJ2-7; clone size: few; D gene: TRBD2; CDR3 protein: CASSAGTSASYEQYF; CDR3 DNA: TGTGCCAGCAGCGCCGGGACTAGCGCTTCCTACGAGCAGTACTTC
V gene: TRBV20-1; J gene: TRBJ1-1; clone size: once; D gene: NA; CDR3 protein: CSARDNGGHTEAFF; CDR3 DNA: TGCAGTGCTAGAGATAACGGGGGCCACACTGAAGCTTTCTTT
V gene: TRBV5-6; J gene: TRBJ2-2; clone size: NA; D gene: NA; CDR3 protein: CASSLVRGLISYLAGELFF; CDR3 DNA: TGTGCCAGCAGCTTGGTTCGGGGACTTATCTCATATTTGGCCGGGGAGCTGTTTTTT
V gene: TRBV15; J gene: TRBJ2-3; clone size: NA; D gene: NA; CDR3 protein: CATSRELQRTDTQYF; CDR3 DNA: TGTGCCACCAGCAGAGAGCTTCAGAGAACAGATACGCAGTATTTT
V gene: TRBV9; J gene: TRBJ1-3; clone size: NA; D gene: NA; CDR3 protein: CASSRSGDSGNTIYF; CDR3 DNA: TGTGCCAGCAGTCGATCAGGGGATTCTGGAAACACCATATATTTT
V gene: TRBV19; J gene: TRBJ1-5; clone size: few; D gene: TRBD1; CDR3 protein: CASSVDRGSSQPQHF; CDR3 DNA: TGTGCCAGTAGTGTCGACAGGGGGAGTAGTCAGCCCCAGCATTTT
V gene: TRBV6-2/TRBV6-3; J gene: TRBJ2-7; clone size: NA; D gene: TRBD2; CDR3 protein: CASSYSLSGRPPGYEQYF; CDR3 DNA: TGTGCCAGCAGTTACTCCCTTAGCGGGAGGCCCCCCGGCTACGAGCAGTACTTC
V gene: TRBV20-1; J gene: TRBJ2-7; clone size: NA; D gene: TRBD2; CDR3 protein: CSAHGGLVGEQYF; CDR3 DNA: TGCAGTGCTCATGGGGGACTAGTGGGCGAGCAGTACTTC
V gene: TRBV7-2; J gene: TRBJ2-7; clone size: NA; D gene: NA; CDR3 protein: CASSLVGGYEQYF; CDR3 DNA: TGTGCCAGCAGCTTAGTGGGGGGCTACGAGCAGTACTTC
V gene: TRBV20-1; J gene: TRBJ2-1; clone size: NA; D gene: TRBD2; CDR3 protein: CSARAASGRYNEQFF; CDR3 DNA: TGCAGTGCTAGAGCGGCTAGCGGGAGATACAATGAGCAGTTCTTC